This TCR beta chain comes out of a study of radiotherapy plus CTLA-4 blockade in lung cancer. Overall study findings and caveats: After radiotherapy and ipilimumab, tumor-derived clones expanded in peripheral blood.

This CDR3 has 15 amino acids. Per the germline V gene, CDR1 is SGHNT and CDR2 is YYREEE (reference sequence). Trimming left V 5 bases short and J 1 base short, with 13 bases between. Points on this clone: Its antigen is still unknown.

Focal radiation and CTLA-4 blockade (ipilimumab) were tested in chemo-refractory metastatic non-small-cell lung cancer patients. Only in-frame clones appear in the TCRdb table, and some are missing; sequencing was by immunoSEQ multiplex PCR. The sample shows around 100,000 clones, 81% of them seen only once. Sequenced here: peripheral blood, sampled from a patient treated with radiotherapy plus ipilimumab. The sequence derives from a human donor with non-small cell lung cancer that progressed on radiotherapy plus ipilimumab. Some clones in this sample may be carry-over from other donors' samples. The V gene is TRBV5-4, the J gene TRBJ2-1; D call uncertain. The chain's CDR3 is CASSYAGASYNEQFF. Written as DNA, the CDR3 is TGTGCCAGCAGTTACGCCGGTGCATCCTACAATGAGCAGTTCTTC. The full variable domain, completed using reference TRBV5-4 and TRBJ2-1, is ETGVTQSPTHLIKTRGQQVTLRCSSQSGHNTVSWYQQALGQGPQFIFQYYREEENGRGNFPPRFSGLQFPNYSSELNVNALELDDSALYLCASSYAGASYNEQFFGPGTRLTVL.